The clone carrying this T cell receptor beta chain was seen only a few times. Its cognate antigen is unknown. These data are taken from a study of T cells after yellow fever vaccination. Study-wide findings and caveats: Primary-vaccination clones mostly resurfaced post-booster (nearly 97% CD4, more than 85% CD8). Only a minor proportion of clonotypes was detected across both CD4 and CD8 compartments. Abundant bulk-population clonotypes could contaminate the FACS-sorted repertoires.

The CDR3 contains 14 residues. The J segment lost 6 bases and the V segment lost 5 bases, leaving 6 bases of the junction unmatched. CDR1 is SGHTA and CDR2 is FQGNSA in the germline V gene. Researchers made TCR cDNA using 5'RACE template switching, and this step added a universal primer site and UMIs. Via MiXCR, TCRdb re-called the 5' RACE reads, giving one row per CDR3 protein. The sample holds around 320,000 distinct CDR3 sequences; roughly 10% are singletons and the top ten take about 3%. The sequence was obtained from a man younger than 30 who received the YFV17D yellow fever vaccine. The material was CD4+ T cells sorted from PBMCs, obtained 45 days after the yellow fever booster vaccination. This sequence joins TRBV7-2 and TRBJ2-4; 8 nucleotides agree with TRBD1. This CDR3 reads CASSPLGQGNIQYF. The CDR3 DNA follows: TGTGCCAGCAGCCCGCTTGGACAGGGAAACATTCAGTACTTC. The full variable domain, in which reference TRBV7-2 and TRBJ2-4 provide the parts outside the CDR3, is GAGVSQSPSNKVTEKGKDVELRCDPISGHTALYWYRQSLGQGLEFLIYFQGNSAPDKSGLPSDRFSAERTGGSVSTLTIQRTQQEDSAVYLCASSPLGQGNIQYFGAGTRLSVL.